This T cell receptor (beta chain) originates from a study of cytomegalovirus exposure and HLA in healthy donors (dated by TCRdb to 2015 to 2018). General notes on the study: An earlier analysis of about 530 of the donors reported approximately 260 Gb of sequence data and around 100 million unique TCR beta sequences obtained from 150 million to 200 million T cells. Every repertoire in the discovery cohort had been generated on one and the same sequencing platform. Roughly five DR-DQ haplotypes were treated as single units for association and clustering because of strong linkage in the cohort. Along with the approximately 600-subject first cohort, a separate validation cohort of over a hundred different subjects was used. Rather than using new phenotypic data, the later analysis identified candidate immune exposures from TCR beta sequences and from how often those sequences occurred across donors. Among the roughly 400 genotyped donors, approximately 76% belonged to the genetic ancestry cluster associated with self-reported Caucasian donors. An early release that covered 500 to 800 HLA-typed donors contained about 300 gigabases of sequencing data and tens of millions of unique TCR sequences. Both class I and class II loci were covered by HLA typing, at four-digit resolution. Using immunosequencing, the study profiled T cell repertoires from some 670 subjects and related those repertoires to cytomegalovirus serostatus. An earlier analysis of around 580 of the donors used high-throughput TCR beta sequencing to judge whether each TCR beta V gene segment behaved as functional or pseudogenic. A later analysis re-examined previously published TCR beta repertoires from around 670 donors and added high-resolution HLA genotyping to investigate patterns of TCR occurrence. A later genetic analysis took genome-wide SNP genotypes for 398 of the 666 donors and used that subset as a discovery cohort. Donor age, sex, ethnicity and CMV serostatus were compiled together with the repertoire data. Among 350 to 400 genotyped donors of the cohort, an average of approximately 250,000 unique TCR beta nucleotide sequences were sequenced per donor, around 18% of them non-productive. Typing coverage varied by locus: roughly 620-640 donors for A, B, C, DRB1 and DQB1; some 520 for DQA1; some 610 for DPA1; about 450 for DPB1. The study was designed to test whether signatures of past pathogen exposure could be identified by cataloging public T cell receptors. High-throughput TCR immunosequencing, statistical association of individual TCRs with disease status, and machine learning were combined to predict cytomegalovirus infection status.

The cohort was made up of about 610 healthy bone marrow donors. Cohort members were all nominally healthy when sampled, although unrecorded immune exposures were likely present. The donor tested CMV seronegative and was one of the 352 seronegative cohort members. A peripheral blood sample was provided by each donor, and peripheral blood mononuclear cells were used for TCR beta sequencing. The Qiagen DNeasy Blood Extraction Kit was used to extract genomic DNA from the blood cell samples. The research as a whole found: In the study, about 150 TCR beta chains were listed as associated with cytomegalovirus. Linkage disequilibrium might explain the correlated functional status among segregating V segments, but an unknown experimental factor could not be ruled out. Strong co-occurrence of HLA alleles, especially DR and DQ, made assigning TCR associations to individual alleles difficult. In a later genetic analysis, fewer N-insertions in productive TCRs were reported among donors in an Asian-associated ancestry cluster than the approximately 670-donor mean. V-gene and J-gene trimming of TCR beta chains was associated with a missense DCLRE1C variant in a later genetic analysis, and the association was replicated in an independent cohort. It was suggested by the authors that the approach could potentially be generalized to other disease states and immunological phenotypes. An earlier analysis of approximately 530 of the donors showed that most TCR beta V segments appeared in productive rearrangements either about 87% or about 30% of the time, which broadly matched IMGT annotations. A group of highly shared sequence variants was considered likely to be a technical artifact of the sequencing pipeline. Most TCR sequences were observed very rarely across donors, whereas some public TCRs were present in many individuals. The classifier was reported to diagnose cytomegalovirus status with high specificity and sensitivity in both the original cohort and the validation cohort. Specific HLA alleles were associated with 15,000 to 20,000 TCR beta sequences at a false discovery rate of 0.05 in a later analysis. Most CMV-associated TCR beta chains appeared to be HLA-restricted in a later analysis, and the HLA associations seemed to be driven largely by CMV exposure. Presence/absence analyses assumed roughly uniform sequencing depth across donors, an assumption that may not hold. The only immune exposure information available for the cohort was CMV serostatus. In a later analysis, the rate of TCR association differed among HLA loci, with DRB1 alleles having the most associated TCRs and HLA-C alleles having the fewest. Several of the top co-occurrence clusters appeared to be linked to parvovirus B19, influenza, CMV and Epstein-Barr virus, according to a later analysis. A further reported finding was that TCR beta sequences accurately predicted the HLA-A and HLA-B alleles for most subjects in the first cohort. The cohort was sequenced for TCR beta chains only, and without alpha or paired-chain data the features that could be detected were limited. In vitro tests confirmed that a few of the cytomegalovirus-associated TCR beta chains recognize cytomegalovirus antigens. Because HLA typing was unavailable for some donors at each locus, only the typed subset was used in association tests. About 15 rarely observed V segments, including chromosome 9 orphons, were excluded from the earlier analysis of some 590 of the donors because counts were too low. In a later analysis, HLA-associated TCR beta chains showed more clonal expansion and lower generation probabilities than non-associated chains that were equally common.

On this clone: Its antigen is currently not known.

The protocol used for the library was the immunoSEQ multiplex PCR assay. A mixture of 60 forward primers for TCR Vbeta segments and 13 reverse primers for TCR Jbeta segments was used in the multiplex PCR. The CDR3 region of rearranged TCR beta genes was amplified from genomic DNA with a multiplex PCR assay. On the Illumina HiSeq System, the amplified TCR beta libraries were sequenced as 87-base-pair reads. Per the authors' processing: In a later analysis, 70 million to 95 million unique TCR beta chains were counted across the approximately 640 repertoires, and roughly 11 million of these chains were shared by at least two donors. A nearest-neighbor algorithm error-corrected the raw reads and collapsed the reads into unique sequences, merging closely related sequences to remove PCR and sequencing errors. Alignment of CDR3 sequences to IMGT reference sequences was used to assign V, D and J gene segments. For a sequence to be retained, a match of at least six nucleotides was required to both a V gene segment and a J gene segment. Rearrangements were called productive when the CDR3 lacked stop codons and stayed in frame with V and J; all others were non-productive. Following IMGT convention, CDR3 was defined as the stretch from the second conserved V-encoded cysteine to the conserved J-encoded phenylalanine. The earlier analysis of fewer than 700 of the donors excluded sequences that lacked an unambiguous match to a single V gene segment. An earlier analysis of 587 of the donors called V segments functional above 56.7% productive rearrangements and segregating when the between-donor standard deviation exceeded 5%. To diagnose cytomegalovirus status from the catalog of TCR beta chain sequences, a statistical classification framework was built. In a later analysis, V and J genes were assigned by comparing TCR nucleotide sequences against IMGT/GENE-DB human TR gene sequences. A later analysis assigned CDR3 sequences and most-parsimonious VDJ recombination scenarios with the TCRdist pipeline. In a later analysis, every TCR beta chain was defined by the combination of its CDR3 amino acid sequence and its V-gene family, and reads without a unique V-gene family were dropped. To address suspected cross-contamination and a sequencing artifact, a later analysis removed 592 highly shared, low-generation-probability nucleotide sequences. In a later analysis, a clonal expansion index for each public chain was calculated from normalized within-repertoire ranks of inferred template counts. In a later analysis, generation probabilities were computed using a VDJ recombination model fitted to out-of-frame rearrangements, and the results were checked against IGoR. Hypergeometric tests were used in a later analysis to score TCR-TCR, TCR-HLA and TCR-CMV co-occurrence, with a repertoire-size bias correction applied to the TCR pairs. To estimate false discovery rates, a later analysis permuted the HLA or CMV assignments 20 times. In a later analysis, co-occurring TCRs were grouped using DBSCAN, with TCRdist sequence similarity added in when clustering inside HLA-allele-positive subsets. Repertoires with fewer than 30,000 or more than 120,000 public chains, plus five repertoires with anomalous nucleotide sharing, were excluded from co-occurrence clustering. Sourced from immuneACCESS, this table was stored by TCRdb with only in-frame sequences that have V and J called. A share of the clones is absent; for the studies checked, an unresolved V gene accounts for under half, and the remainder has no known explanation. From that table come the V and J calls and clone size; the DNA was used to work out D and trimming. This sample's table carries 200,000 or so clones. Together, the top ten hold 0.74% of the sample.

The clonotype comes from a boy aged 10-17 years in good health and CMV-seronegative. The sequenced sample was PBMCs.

The CDR3 region: CASSHQGSSYEQYF. The sequence in DNA is TGTGCCAGTAGTCACCAGGGGAGCTCCTACGAGCAGTACTTC. This chain joins TRBV19 to TRBJ2-7, with TRBD1 perhaps the D gene, on 6 matching bases. V sheds 5 bases and J sheds 0 bases, leaving 11 bases between their ends. Based on the germline V gene (reference sequence), the CDR1 and CDR2 sequences are LNHDA and SQIVND. The CDR3, cysteine through phenylalanine, is 14 amino acids long. This entry keeps only the CDR3 DNA: 42 bases, framed from base 1.